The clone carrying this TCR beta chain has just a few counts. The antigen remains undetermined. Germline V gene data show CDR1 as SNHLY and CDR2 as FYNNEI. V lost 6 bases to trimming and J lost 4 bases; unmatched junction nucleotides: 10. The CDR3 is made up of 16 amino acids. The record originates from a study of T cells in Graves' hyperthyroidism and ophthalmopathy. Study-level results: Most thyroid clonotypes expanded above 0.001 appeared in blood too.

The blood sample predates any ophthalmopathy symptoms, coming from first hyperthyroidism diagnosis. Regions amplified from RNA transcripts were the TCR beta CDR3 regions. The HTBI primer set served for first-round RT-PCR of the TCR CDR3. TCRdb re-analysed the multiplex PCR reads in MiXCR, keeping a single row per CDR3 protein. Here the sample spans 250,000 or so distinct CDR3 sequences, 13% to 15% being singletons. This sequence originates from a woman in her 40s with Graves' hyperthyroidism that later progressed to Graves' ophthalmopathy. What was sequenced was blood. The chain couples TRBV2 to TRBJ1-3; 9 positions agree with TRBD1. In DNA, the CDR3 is TGTGCCAGCAGAGAGAGCGGGACAGGGACCGGAAACACCATATATTTT. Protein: CASRESGTGTGNTIYF.